This section outlines one TCR beta chain sequence together with its context. The target antigen is unknown. The data were taken from a study of shared clonotypes between healthy human individuals. At the level of the study: Each donor had three CD4 naive, three CD4 memory, two CD8 naive and one CD8 memory plate. The study, taken as a whole, reports: Sorted-subset sequencing, rarefaction showed, was incomplete despite large depth.

How the authors handled the data: Sequence data from immunoSEQ were junction-only and lacked quality scores; consequently, filtering differed. Here immunoSEQ multiplex PCR was the method, and the copy in TCRdb shows in-frame clones only, minus some. The V and J calls and clone size are taken from that table; D and trimming were inferred from the DNA. The sample carries 1.6 million or so clones, approximately 97% recorded once. The TCR sequence derives from a man aged 30 to 45 in good health. The sequenced sample was naive CD4+ T cells sorted from blood. Subset given: CD45RA+ positively selected.

CDR3 amino acids: CASSEQGAHGELFF. The CDR3 nucleotides read TGTGCCAGCAGTGAACAGGGGGCTCACGGGGAGCTGTTTTTT. The J gene is TRBJ2-2, the V gene TRBV2; 8 bases match TRBD1. Per germline, CDR1 SNHLY and CDR2 FYNNEI. The J segment lost 7 bases and the V segment lost 2 bases, leaving 3 bases of the junction unmatched. CDR3 length equals 14 residues.